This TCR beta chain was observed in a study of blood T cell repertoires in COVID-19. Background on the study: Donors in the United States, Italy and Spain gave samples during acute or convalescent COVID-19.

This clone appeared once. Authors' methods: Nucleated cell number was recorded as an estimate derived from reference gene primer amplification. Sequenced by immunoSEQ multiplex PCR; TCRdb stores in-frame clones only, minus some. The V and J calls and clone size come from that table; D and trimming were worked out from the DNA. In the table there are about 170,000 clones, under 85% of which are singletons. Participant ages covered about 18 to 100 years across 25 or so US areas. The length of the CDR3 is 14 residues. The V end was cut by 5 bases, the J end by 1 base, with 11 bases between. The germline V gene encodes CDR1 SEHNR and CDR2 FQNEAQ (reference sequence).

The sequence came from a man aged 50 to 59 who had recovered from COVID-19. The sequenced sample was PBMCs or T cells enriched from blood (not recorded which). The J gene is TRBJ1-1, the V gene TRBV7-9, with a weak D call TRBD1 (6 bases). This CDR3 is CASSPWTENTEAFF. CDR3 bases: TGTGCCAGCAGCCCCTGGACAGAGAACACTGAAGCTTTCTTT.